This T cell receptor (beta chain) was identified during a study of shared T cell receptors in the human thymus. Measured with immunoSEQ multiplex PCR; TCRdb has only the in-frame clones, and not every one. This sample has some 760,000 clones, with 80% to 90% found just once. CDR1 is SGHTA, CDR2 FQGNSA, per germline. Trimming removed 5 bases from V and 2 bases from J, with 21 bases in between. This CDR3 region has 17 residues. This same sample was also part of a study on human thymus T cells. As that report states: Serving as donors were healthy Finnish infants, each of whom was having open corrective surgery for congenital heart defects. Corrective heart surgery yielded the resections from which the thymus tissue came.

The sample was thymocytes. The chain recombines TRBV7-2 with TRBJ1-1; the D gene is possibly TRBD1 (6 bases). This TCR came from a girl under two years old with a congenital heart defect. The CDR3 sequence: CASSPNHRTESNTEAFF. CDR3 nucleotides: TGTGCCAGCAGCCCCAACCACCGGACAGAATCAAACACTGAAGCTTTCTTT.